This T cell receptor (beta chain) came from a study of cytomegalovirus exposure and HLA in healthy donors. The PCR made use of 60 Vbeta and 13 Jbeta primers. Only in-frame clones appear in the TCRdb table, and some are missing; sequencing was by immunoSEQ multiplex PCR. The data hold some 170,000 clones, with approximately 76% observed a single time. Details on this clone: As yet, its antigen is unknown. Other nucleotide sequences in the sample specify the same CDR3.

Germline V lookup: CDR1 SGDLS, CDR2 YYNGEE. Trimming took 0 bases from V and 3 from J, leaving 6 bases between them. There are 13 residues in the CDR3. Whole-study findings and limits: Researchers had no immune exposure information except CMV serostatus available.

The receptor was isolated from a man in his 60s in good health and CMV-seronegative. Sequencing was performed on PBMCs. V is TRBV9 and J is TRBJ1-2; D ambiguous. CDR3 residues: CASSVVEDYGYTF. As DNA, the CDR3 is TGTGCCAGCAGCGTAGTGGAGGACTATGGCTACACCTTC.